This T cell receptor (beta chain) emerged from a study of shared clonotypes between healthy human individuals. Study summary: For every donor, three CD4 naive, three CD4 memory, two CD8 naive and one CD8 memory plates were used. Study conclusions and caveats: Sharing across four donors was highest in naive CD4 (roughly 5%) and lowest in memory CD8 (approximately 0.4%).

CDR1 is MNHNY, CDR2 SVGAGI, per germline (reference sequence). Trimming took 2 bases from V and 6 from J, leaving 17 bases between them. CDR3 length: 15 residues. On this clone: The antigen is undetermined.

Repertoires were generated with immunoSEQ multiplex PCR, while TCRdb's copy carries only in-frame clones and drops some. The sample carries 950,000 to 1,300,000 clones, around 76% recorded once. The sequenced sample was memory CD4+ T cells sorted from blood. Subset in this sample: CD45RA-negative fraction. The chain links TRBV6-6 to TRBJ2-7, with D possibly being TRBD1 or TRBD2 (5 bases each). The receptor comes from a man between 18 and 35 years old in good health. CDR3 loop: CASSYPGTGWAEQYF. The CDR3 nucleotides read TGTGCCAGCAGTTACCCCGGGACGGGGTGGGCCGAGCAGTACTTC.